These T cell receptor beta chains were read from a single sample in a study of PD-1 blockade in classical Hodgkin lymphoma. The repertoire was sequenced with immunoSEQ multiplex PCR; TCRdb's copy has only in-frame clones and lacks some. The sample yields fewer than 25,000 clones, around 67% seen once. Here the sequenced sample was peripheral blood mononuclear cells (PBMCs), taken before the second cycle of nivolumab. All receptors derive from a human donor with classical Hodgkin lymphoma. Both conserved end residues are part of each CDR3. A D gene is named only where the DNA matches it firmly. Not all rows give a size; the values are once, few, many and, for expanded clones, a class.

V: TRBV5-1; D: .; J: TRBJ2-7; size: .; DNA: TGCGCCAGCAGCTCCCCGGGACAAACCTACGAGCAGTACTTC; CDR3: CASSSPGQTYEQYF
V: TRBV6-6; D: .; J: TRBJ2-7; size: once; DNA: TGTGCCAGCAGTTACGCCCTGTCCCGCCAGACCTACGAGCAGTACTTC; CDR3: CASSYALSRQTYEQYF
V: TRBV9; D: .; J: TRBJ2-6; size: .; DNA: TGTGCCAGCAGCACCAGGGAGCTAGGGGCCAACGTCCTGACTTTC; CDR3: CASSTRELGANVLTF
V: TRBV5-5; D: TRBD2; J: TRBJ2-2; size: .; DNA: TGTGCCAGCAGCTTGGGGCTAGCGGGATTCACCGGGGAGCTGTTTTTT; CDR3: CASSLGLAGFTGELFF
V: TRBV5-3; D: TRBD2; J: TRBJ2-7; size: few; DNA: TGTGCCAGAAGAGAGGGAACTAGCGGGGACTCCTACGAGCAGTACTTC; CDR3: CARREGTSGDSYEQYF
V: TRBV5-6; D: .; J: TRBJ2-1; size: .; DNA: TGTGCCAGCAGCTTGGTGTACAACCACAATGAGCAGTTCTTC; CDR3: CASSLVYNHNEQFF
V: TRBV19; D: .; J: TRBJ1-2; size: once; DNA: TGTGCCAGTACCCGGACAGCATATGGCTACACCTTC; CDR3: CASTRTAYGYTF
V: TRBV5-5; D: .; J: TRBJ2-3; size: .; DNA: TGTGCCAGCAGCCCCGACTCCCTCACAGATACGCAGTATTTT; CDR3: CASSPDSLTDTQYF
V: TRBV14; D: .; J: TRBJ1-6; size: .; DNA: TGTGCCAGCAGCCAAGATGGGGGGTATAATTCACCCCTCCACTTT; CDR3: CASSQDGGYNSPLHF
V: TRBV9; D: .; J: TRBJ2-5; size: .; DNA: TGTGCCAGCGACCACTCCCAGTACTTC; CDR3: CASDHSQYF
V: TRBV7-9; D: TRBD1; J: TRBJ2-3; size: .; DNA: TGTGCCAGCAGCTTTGACAGGGGGCACACAGATACGCAGTATTTT; CDR3: CASSFDRGHTDTQYF
V: TRBV19; D: .; J: TRBJ2-7; size: .; DNA: TGTGCCAGTAGTACTGGACAGAGCTCCTACGAGCAGTACTTC; CDR3: CASSTGQSSYEQYF
V: TRBV5-4; D: TRBD2; J: TRBJ2-5; size: once; DNA: TGTGCCAGCAGCTCCCGACTAGCGGGGCAAGAGACCCAGTACTTC; CDR3: CASSSRLAGQETQYF
V: TRBV7-9; D: .; J: TRBJ2-7; size: .; DNA: TGTGCCAGCAGCTTAGCCGGGGTCGAGCAGTACTTC; CDR3: CASSLAGVEQYF
V: TRBV2; D: .; J: TRBJ1-4; size: .; DNA: TGTGCCAGCACTACTCAGGGTCTAGGTGAAAAACTGTTTTTT; CDR3: CASTTQGLGEKLFF
V: TRBV15; D: TRBD1; J: TRBJ2-3; size: .; DNA: TGTGCCACCAGCAGAGTCGGGACAGAAGCACGTCGCACAGATACGCAGTATTTT; CDR3: CATSRVGTEARRTDTQYF
V: TRBV18; D: .; J: TRBJ1-2; size: .; DNA: TGTGCCAGCTCACCAATGGACGGTGGCTACACCTTC; CDR3: CASSPMDGGYTF
V: TRBV27; D: .; J: TRBJ1-2; size: .; DNA: TGTGCCAGCAGTTTTTGGGGATCTAACTATGGCTACACCTTC; CDR3: CASSFWGSNYGYTF
V: TRBV5-6; D: TRBD1; J: TRBJ1-1; size: .; DNA: TGTGCCAGCAGCTTAATCAGGGGGTTAGGAGGGATGGCTTTCTTT; CDR3: CASSLIRGLGGMAFF
V: TRBV29-1; D: TRBD2; J: TRBJ2-2; size: .; DNA: TGCAGCGTGTCCGGGACTACGGGTAGTCCCGGGGAGCTGTTTTTT; CDR3: CSVSGTTGSPGELFF
V: TRBV5-1; D: TRBD2; J: TRBJ2-3; size: .; DNA: TGCGCCAGCAGCTCCCTAAGGACTAGCGGGACCTTCGATACGCAGTATTTT; CDR3: CASSSLRTSGTFDTQYF
V: TRBV2; D: .; J: TRBJ1-1; size: medium-sized; DNA: TGTGCCAGCAGAGTAATCCAGGGTTGGACCACTGAAGCTTTCTTT; CDR3: CASRVIQGWTTEAFF
V: TRBV2; D: .; J: TRBJ1-2; size: few; DNA: TGTGCCAGCAGTCCCGGACAGACTAACTATGGCTACACCTTC; CDR3: CASSPGQTNYGYTF
V: TRBV19; D: .; J: TRBJ2-3; size: .; DNA: TGTGCCAGCTCCCCCGTCCCAGGTACAGATACGCAGTATTTT; CDR3: CASSPVPGTDTQYF
V: TRBV19; D: .; J: TRBJ1-1; size: .; DNA: TGTGCCAGTAGTATTGCCGGGGGGAGCACTGAAGCTTTCTTT; CDR3: CASSIAGGSTEAFF
V: TRBV6-5; D: TRBD2; J: TRBJ2-1; size: few; DNA: TGTGCCAGCCGGGCTAGCGGTAGCTCCTACAATGAGCAGTTCTTC; CDR3: CASRASGSSYNEQFF
V: TRBV10-3; D: .; J: TRBJ2-3; size: .; DNA: TGTGCCATCAGGAACACAGATACGCAGTATTTT; CDR3: CAIRNTDTQYF
V: TRBV6-5; D: .; J: TRBJ1-2; size: once; DNA: TGTGCCACCACGGAGCTCTATGGCTACACCTTC; CDR3: CATTELYGYTF
V: TRBV19; D: TRBD1; J: TRBJ2-3; size: once; DNA: TGTGCCACCAGTCCCGGGACAGGGGACTCTAGCACAGATACGCAGTATTTT; CDR3: CATSPGTGDSSTDTQYF
V: TRBV6-5; D: .; J: TRBJ2-7; size: .; DNA: TGTGCCAGCAGACCCGACAGGTTTACCTACGAGCAGTACTTC; CDR3: CASRPDRFTYEQYF
V: TRBV4-1; D: .; J: TRBJ1-1; size: few; DNA: TGCGCCAGCAGCCATGTGGATGATGAAGCTTTCTTT; CDR3: CASSHVDDEAFF
V: TRBV11-2; D: .; J: TRBJ2-6; size: .; DNA: TGTGCCAGCCGCTCGTCAGGGGCCAACGTCCTGACTTTC; CDR3: CASRSSGANVLTF
V: TRBV6-1; D: .; J: TRBJ1-1; size: .; DNA: TGTGCCAGCAGTGAAAGGCCAGGGCGAGCGAACACTGAAGCTTTCTTT; CDR3: CASSERPGRANTEAFF
V: TRBV6-1; D: .; J: TRBJ1-5; size: once; DNA: TGTGCCAGCCGCCGGACCGTGGATCAACCCCAGCATTTT; CDR3: CASRRTVDQPQHF
V: TRBV15; D: .; J: TRBJ2-7; size: .; DNA: TGTGCCACCAGCAGTGGGGCAGGCTACGAGCAGTACTTC; CDR3: CATSSGAGYEQYF
V: TRBV5-1; D: TRBD1; J: TRBJ2-1; size: .; DNA: TGCGCCAGCAGCTTCACAGGGGGCTCCTACAATGAGCAGTTCTTC; CDR3: CASSFTGGSYNEQFF
V: TRBV27; D: .; J: TRBJ1-1; size: .; DNA: TGTGCCAGCAGTTTATCGATTTGGGGGCGAATGAACACTGAAGCTTTCTTT; CDR3: CASSLSIWGRMNTEAFF
V: TRBV5-1; D: TRBD2; J: TRBJ2-5; size: .; DNA: TGCGCCAGCAGCTACGGACTAGCGGGGCAAGAGACCCAGTACTTC; CDR3: CASSYGLAGQETQYF
V: TRBV6-4; D: TRBD1; J: TRBJ1-1; size: .; DNA: TGTGCCAGCAGTCGCGACAGGGTTTACGGCACTGAAGCTTTCTTT; CDR3: CASSRDRVYGTEAFF
V: TRBV6-1; D: TRBD1; J: TRBJ2-7; size: few; DNA: TGTGCCAGCGGCGGGACAGGGTCGGGGGAGCAGTACTTC; CDR3: CASGGTGSGEQYF
V: TRBV5-8; D: TRBD1; J: TRBJ2-5; size: .; DNA: TGTGCCAGCAGCTTCGAAGACAGGGGGACCCAGTACTTC; CDR3: CASSFEDRGTQYF
V: TRBV6-5; D: .; J: TRBJ2-1; size: few; DNA: TGTGCCAGCTCTTCGGGCAATGAGCAGTTCTTC; CDR3: CASSSGNEQFF
V: TRBV7-8; D: .; J: TRBJ2-5; size: .; DNA: TGTGCCAGCAGCCCTGGCAGGGGAGAGACCCAGTACTTC; CDR3: CASSPGRGETQYF
V: TRBV2; D: TRBD2; J: TRBJ2-5; size: .; DNA: TGTGCCAGCAGTCCAGCGGGAATTAGCGGGACCCAGTACTTC; CDR3: CASSPAGISGTQYF
V: TRBV7-9; D: .; J: TRBJ2-7; size: .; DNA: TGTGCCAGCAGCTTAGCGGGCCCCACCTACGAGCAGTACTTC; CDR3: CASSLAGPTYEQYF
V: TRBV6-6; D: TRBD1; J: TRBJ1-4; size: .; DNA: TGTGCCAGCAGTTACGGGACAGGGGCGACTAATGAAAAACTGTTTTTT; CDR3: CASSYGTGATNEKLFF
V: TRBV6-5; D: .; J: TRBJ1-1; size: medium-sized; DNA: TGTGCCAGCAGTTACACCTACTTGCCCGGGTACACTGAAGCTTTCTTT; CDR3: CASSYTYLPGYTEAFF
V: TRBV10-3; D: .; J: TRBJ1-5; size: .; DNA: TGTGCCATCAGTGAAGGGGGTGATAGCAATCAGCCCCAGCATTTT; CDR3: CAISEGGDSNQPQHF
V: TRBV19; D: .; J: TRBJ2-7; size: once; DNA: TGTGCCAGTAGTATCGGGTTTGGGCTGTCCTACGAGCAGTACTTC; CDR3: CASSIGFGLSYEQYF
V: TRBV15; D: .; J: TRBJ2-2; size: .; DNA: TGTGCCACCAGCAGAGATTTAGGGGGCGGGGAGCTGTTTTTT; CDR3: CATSRDLGGGELFF
V: TRBV27; D: .; J: TRBJ2-3; size: .; DNA: TGTGCCAGCAGGAGACAGAGCACAGATACGCAGTATTTT; CDR3: CASRRQSTDTQYF
V: TRBV7-9; D: .; J: TRBJ2-3; size: .; DNA: TGTGCCAGCAGCTTGGGGTACGGCACAGATACGCAGTATTTT; CDR3: CASSLGYGTDTQYF
V: TRBV6-5; D: .; J: TRBJ1-1; size: .; DNA: TGTGCCAGCAGTTACTTAGCGGTTAGGACTGAAGCTTTCTTT; CDR3: CASSYLAVRTEAFF